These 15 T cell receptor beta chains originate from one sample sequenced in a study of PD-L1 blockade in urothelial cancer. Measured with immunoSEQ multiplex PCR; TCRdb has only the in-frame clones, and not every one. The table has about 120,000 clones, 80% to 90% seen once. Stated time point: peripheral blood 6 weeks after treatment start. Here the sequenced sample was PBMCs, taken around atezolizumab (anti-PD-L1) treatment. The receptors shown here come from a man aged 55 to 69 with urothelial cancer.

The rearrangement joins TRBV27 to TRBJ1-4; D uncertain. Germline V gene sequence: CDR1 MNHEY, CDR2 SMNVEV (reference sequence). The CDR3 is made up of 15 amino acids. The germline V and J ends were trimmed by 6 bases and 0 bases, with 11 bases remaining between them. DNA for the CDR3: TGTGCCAGCAGGAGGGATCCAACAACTAATGAAAAACTGTTTTTT. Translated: CASRRDPTTNEKLFF.

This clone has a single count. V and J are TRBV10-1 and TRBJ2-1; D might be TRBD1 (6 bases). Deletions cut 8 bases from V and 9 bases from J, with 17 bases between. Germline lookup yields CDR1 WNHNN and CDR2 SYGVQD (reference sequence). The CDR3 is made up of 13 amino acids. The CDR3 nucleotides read TGCGCCAGCGCCGGACAGAATTGGGGTGAGCAGTTCTTC. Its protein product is CASAGQNWGEQFF.

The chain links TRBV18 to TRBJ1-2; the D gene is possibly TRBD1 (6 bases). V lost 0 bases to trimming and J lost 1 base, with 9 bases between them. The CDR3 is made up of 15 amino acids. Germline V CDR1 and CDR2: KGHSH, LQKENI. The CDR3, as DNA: TGTGCCAGCTCACCACCGGGGGCTAGTAACTATGGCTACACCTTC. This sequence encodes CASSPPGASNYGYTF. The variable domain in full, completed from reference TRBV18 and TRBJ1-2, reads NAGVMQNPRHLVRRRGQEARLRCSPMKGHSHVYWYRQLPEEGLKFMVYLQKENIIDESGMPKERFSAEFPKEGPSILRIQQVVRGDSAAYFCASSPPGASNYGYTFGSGTRLTVV.

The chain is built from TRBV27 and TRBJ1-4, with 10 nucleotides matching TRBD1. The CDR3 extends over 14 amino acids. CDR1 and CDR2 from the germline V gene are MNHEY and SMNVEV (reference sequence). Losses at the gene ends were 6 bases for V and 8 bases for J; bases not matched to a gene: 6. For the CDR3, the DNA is TGTGCCAGCAGACGACAGGGGGCAAGGGAAAAACTGTTTTTT. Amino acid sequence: CASRRQGAREKLFF.

The CDR3 sequence is CASSFGQGAAIEKLFF. The CDR3 DNA follows: TGCGCCAGCAGCTTCGGACAGGGGGCGGCGATCGAAAAACTGTTTTTT. The chain joins TRBV5-1 to TRBJ1-4; 11 positions match TRBD1. The trim removed 2 bases at V and 8 bases at J, leaving 8 bases unmatched. Per the germline V gene, CDR1 is SGHRS and CDR2 is YFSETQ. The CDR3 has 16 residues.

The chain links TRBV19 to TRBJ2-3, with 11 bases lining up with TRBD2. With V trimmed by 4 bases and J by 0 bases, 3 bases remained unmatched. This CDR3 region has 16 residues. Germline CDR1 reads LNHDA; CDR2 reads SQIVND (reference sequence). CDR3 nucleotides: TGTGCCAGTAGTAGTAGCGGGGGGGCTAGCACAGATACGCAGTATTTT. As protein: CASSSSGGASTDTQYF.

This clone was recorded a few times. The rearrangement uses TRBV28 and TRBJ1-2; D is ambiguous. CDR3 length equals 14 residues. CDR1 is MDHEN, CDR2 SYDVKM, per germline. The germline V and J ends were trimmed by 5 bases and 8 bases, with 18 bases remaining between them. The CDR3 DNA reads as TGTGCCAGCAGTCCCCCCGGTGAGCACTTCGGCTACACCTTC. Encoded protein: CASSPPGEHFGYTF.

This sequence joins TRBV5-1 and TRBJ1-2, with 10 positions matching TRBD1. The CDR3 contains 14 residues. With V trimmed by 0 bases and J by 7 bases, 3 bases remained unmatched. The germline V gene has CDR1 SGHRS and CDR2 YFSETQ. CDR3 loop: CASSLGQGALGYTF. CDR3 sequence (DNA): TGCGCCAGCAGCTTGGGACAGGGGGCCCTTGGCTACACCTTC.

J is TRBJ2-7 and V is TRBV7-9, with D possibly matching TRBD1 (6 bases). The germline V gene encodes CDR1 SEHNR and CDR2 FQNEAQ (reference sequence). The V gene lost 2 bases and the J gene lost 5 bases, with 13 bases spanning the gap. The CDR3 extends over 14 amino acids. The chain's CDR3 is CASSLPQGINEQYF. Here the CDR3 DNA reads TGTGCCAGCAGCTTACCCCAGGGGATCAACGAGCAGTACTTC.

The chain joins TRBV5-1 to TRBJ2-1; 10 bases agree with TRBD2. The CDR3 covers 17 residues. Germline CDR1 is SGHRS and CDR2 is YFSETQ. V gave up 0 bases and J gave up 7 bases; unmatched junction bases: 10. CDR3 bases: TGCGCCAGCAGCTTGGGACTGGAAGCGGGGGGGAGAAATGAGCAGTTCTTC. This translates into CASSLGLEAGGRNEQFF.

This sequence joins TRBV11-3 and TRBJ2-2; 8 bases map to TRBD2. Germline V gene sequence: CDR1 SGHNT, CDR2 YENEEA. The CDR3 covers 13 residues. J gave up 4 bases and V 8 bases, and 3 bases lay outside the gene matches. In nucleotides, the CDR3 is TGTGCCAGCGGCAGCGGGGGCACCGGGGAGCTGTTTTTT. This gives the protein CASGSGGTGELFF.

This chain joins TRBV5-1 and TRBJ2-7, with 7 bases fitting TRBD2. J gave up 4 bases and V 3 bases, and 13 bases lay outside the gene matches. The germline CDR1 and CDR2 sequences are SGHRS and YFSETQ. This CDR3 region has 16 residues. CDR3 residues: CASSWGGTNAVYEQYF. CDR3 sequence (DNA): TGCGCCAGCAGCTGGGGCGGGACTAACGCGGTATACGAGCAGTACTTC. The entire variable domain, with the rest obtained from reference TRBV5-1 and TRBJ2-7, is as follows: KAGVTQTPRYLIKTRGQQVTLSCSPISGHRSVSWYQQTPGQGLQFLFEYFSETQRNKGNFPGRFSGRQFSNSRSEMNVSTLELGDSALYLCASSWGGTNAVYEQYFGPGTRLTVT.

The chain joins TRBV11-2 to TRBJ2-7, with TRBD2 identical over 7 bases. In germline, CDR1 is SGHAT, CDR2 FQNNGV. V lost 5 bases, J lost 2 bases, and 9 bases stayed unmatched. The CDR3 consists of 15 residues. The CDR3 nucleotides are TGTGCCAGCAGCCGGTGGCTAGCGGAACCCTACGAGCAGTACTTC. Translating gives CASSRWLAEPYEQYF.

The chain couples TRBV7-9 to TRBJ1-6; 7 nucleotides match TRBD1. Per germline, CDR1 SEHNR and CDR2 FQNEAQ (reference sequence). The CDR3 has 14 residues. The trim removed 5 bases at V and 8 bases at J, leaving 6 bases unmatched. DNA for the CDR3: TGTGCCAGCAGCCAGGGACAGCCAGATTCACCCCTCCACTTT. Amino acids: CASSQGQPDSPLHF. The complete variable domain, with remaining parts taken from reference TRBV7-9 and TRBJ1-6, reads DTGVSQNPRHKITKRGQNVTFRCDPISEHNRLYWYRQTLGQGPEFLTYFQNEAQLEKSRLLSDRFSAERPKGSFSTLEIQRTEQGDSAMYLCASSQGQPDSPLHFGNGTRLTVT.

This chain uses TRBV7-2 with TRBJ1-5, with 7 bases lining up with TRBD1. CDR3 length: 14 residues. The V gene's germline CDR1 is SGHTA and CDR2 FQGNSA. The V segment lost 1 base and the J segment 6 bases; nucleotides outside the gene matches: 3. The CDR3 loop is CASSLGEGAQPQHF. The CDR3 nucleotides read TGTGCCAGCAGCTTAGGCGAGGGGGCTCAGCCCCAGCATTTT. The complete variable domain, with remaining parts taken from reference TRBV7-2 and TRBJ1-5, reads GAGVSQSPSNKVTEKGKDVELRCDPISGHTALYWYRQSLGQGLEFLIYFQGNSAPDKSGLPSDRFSAERTGGSVSTLTIQRTQQEDSAVYLCASSLGEGAQPQHFGDGTRLSIL.